This T cell receptor beta chain derives from a study of tumor-infiltrating lymphocytes in primary liver carcinoma. Study results and limitations: The 250 largest clones made up significantly more of tumor than blood repertoires (p = 0.039). Overlap in tumor-adjacent and tumor-blood pairs fell below that of tumor region pairs.

The CDR3 extends over 13 amino acids. Trimming left V 5 bases short and J 3 bases short, with 12 bases between. Germline V gene lookup returns CDR1 DFQATT and CDR2 SNEGSKA (reference sequence). Without any cell sorting, 20-30 mg of bulk tissue yielded co-extracted RNA and DNA. About this clonotype: The antigen remains unidentified.

cDNA specific to TCR beta was made from approximately 0.55 ug of total RNA, with a constant-region primer employed for priming. Three-round nested multiplex PCR performed with slightly modified ARM-PCR produced the TCR beta libraries. The first two PCR rounds, nine to ten cycles each, used TRBV1-TRBV30 forward primers and a C-beta reverse primer. MiXCR, run by TCRdb on the multiplex PCR reads, gives a single entry per CDR3 protein. The sample shows about 120,000 distinct CDR3 sequences, about two thirds of them seen only once. The receptor was isolated from a woman in her sixties or seventies with primary liver carcinoma and hepatitis B virus infection. V usage is TRBV20-1 and J usage is TRBJ2-3; unclear D gene. The sample was tumor-adjacent normal liver tissue. This CDR3 is CSAYFDPTDTQYF. CDR3 sequence (DNA): TGCAGTGCTTACTTCGACCCGACAGATACGCAGTATTTT.